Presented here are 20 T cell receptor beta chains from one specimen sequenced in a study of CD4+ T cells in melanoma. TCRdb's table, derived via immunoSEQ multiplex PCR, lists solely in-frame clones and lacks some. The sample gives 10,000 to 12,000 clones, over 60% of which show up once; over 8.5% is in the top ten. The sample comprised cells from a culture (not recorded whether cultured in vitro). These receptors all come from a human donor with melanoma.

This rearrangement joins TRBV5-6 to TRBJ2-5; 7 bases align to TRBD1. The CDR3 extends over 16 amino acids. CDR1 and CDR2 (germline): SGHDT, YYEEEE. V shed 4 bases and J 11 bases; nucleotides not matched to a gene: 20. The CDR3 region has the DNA TGTGCCAGCAGCCTGGGGTCCGGGACAGTTAAAGAGGAGCAGTACTTC. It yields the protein CASSLGSGTVKEEQYF.

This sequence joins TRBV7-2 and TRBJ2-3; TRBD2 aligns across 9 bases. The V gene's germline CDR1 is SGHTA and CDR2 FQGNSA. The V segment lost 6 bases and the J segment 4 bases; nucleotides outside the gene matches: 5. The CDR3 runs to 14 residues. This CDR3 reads CASRPRTSADTQYF. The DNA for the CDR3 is TGTGCCAGCAGGCCTCGGACTAGCGCAGATACGCAGTATTTT. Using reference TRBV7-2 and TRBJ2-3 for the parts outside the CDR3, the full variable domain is GAGVSQSPSNKVTEKGKDVELRCDPISGHTALYWYRQSLGQGLEFLIYFQGNSAPDKSGLPSDRFSAERTGGSVSTLTIQRTQQEDSAVYLCASRPRTSADTQYFGPGTRLTVL.

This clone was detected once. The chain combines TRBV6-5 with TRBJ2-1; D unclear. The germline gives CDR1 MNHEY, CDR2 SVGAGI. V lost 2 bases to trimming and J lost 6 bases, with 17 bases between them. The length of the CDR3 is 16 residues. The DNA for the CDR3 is TGTGCCAGCAGTTACCCCCAGGAGCTACCCTTCAATGAGCAGTTCTTC. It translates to CASSYPQELPFNEQFF.

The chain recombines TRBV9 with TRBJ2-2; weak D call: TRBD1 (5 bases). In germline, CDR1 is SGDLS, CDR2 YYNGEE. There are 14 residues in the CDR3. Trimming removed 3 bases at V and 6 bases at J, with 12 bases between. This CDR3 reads CASSANQGSGELFF. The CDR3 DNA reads TGTGCCAGCAGCGCAAACCAGGGCTCCGGGGAGCTGTTTTTT.

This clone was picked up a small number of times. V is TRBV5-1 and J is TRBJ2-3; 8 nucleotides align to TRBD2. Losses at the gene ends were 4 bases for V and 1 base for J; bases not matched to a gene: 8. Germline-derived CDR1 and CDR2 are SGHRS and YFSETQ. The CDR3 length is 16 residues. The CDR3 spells CASSGGLAGGTDTQYF. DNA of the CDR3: TGCGCCAGCAGCGGAGGACTAGCTGGGGGCACAGATACGCAGTATTTT.

CDR3 region: CASSLGGGYYNEQFF. The CDR3 DNA is TGTGCCAGCAGCTTGGGAGGGGGGTACTACAATGAGCAGTTCTTC. V and J are TRBV5-6 and TRBJ2-1; D is possibly TRBD1 or TRBD2 (6 bases each). The germline V gene has CDR1 SGHDT and CDR2 YYEEEE. This CDR3 region has 15 residues. The germline V and J ends were trimmed by 0 bases and 3 bases, with 10 bases remaining between them.

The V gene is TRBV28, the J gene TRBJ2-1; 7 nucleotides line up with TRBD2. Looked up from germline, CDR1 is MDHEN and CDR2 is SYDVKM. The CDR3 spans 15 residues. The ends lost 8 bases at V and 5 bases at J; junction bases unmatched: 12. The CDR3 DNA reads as TGTGCCAGCGGGGGGGAGGGTAGCGGTCACAATGAGCAGTTCTTC. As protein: CASGGEGSGHNEQFF.

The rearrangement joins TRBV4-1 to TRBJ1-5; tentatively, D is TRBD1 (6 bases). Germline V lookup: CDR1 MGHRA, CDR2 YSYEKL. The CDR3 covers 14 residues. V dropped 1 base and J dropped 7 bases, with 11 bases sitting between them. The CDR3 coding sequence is TGCGCCAGCAGCCAAGTGATAGGGGGACAGCCCCAGCATTTT. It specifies CASSQVIGGQPQHF.

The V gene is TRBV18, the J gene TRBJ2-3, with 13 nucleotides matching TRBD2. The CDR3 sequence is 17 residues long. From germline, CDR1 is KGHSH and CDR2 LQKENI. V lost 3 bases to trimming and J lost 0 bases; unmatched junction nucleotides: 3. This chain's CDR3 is CASSPTSGGASTDTQYF. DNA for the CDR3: TGTGCCAGCTCACCTACTAGCGGGGGGGCTAGCACAGATACGCAGTATTTT.

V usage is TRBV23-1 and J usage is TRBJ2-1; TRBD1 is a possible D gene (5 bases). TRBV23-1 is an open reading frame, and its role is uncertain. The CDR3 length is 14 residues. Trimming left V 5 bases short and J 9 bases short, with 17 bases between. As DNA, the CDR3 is TGCGCCAGCAGTGAAACAGGATCCCACGGTGAGCAGTTCTTC. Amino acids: CASSETGSHGEQFF.

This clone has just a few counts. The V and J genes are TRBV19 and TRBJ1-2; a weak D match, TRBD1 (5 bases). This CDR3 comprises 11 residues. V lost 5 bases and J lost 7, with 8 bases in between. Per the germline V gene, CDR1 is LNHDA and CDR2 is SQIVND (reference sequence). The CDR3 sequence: CASSGRGGYTF. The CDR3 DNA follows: TGTGCCAGTAGTGGAAGGGGTGGCTACACCTTC.

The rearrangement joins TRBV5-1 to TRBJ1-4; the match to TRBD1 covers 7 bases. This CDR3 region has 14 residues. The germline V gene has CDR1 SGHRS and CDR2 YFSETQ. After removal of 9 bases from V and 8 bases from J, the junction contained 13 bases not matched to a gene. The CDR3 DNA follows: TGCGCCACCCGAAGACAGGGTATAAACGAAAAACTGTTTTTT. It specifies CATRRQGINEKLFF.

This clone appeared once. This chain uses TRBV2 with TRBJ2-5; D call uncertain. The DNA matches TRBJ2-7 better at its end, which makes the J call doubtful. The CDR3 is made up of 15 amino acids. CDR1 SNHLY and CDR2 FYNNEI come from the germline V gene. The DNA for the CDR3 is TGTGCCAGCAGTGTTTCGGTCACCGGGTCCTACGAGCAGTACTTC. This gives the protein CASSVSVTGSYEQYF.

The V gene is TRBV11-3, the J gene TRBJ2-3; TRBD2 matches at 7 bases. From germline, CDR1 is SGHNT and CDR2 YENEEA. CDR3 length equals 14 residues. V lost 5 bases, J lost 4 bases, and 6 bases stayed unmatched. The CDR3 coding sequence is TGTGCCAGCAGCCAAACTAGCGTGGCAGATACGCAGTATTTT. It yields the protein CASSQTSVADTQYF.

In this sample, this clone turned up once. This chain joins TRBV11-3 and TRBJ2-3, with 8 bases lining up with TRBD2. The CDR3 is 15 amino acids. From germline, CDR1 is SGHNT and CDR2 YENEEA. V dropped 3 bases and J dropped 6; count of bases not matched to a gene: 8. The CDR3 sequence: CASSFGAGGPDTQYF. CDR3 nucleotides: TGTGCCAGCAGCTTCGGGGCGGGGGGCCCGGATACGCAGTATTTT.

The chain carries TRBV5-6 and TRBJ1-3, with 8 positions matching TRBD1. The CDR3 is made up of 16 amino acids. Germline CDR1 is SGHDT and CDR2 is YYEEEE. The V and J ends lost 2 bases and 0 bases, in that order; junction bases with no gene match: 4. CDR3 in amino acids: CASSLLGQGSGNTIYF. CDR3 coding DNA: TGTGCCAGCAGCTTACTTGGACAGGGCTCTGGAAACACCATATATTTT.

For the CDR3, the DNA is TGCGCCAGCAGCCGGCGAGCGGTGGACAGCACAGATACGCAGTATTTT. As protein: CASSRRAVDSTDTQYF. The chain employs TRBV5-1 and TRBJ2-3; D possibly corresponds to TRBD2 (5 bases). The CDR3 totals 16 residues. The germline V and J ends were trimmed by 4 bases and 0 bases, with 15 bases remaining between them. Germline loops: CDR1 SGHRS, CDR2 YFSETQ.

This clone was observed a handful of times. The CDR3 loop is CASSEEGRFPSGKQFF. The CDR3 DNA follows: TGTGCCAGCAGTGAAGAGGGTCGGTTCCCGTCTGGTAAGCAGTTCTTC. V and J are TRBV6-1 and TRBJ2-1; no clear D. This CDR3 is 16 amino acids long. Per germline, CDR1 MNHNS and CDR2 SASEGT. V lost 1 base to trimming and J lost 11 bases, with 21 bases between them.

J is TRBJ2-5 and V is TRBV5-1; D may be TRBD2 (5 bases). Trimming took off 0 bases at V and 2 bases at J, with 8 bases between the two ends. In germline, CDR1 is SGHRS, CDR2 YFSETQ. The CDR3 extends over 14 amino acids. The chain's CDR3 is CASSLGWEQETQYF. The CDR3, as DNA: TGCGCCAGCAGCTTGGGCTGGGAGCAAGAGACCCAGTACTTC.

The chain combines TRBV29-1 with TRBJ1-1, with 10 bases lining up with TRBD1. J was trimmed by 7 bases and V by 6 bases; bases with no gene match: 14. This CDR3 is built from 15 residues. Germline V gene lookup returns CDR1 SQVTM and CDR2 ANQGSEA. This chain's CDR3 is CSVVAGTGEYNEAFF. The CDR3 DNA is TGCAGCGTGGTAGCCGGGACAGGGGAATATAATGAAGCTTTCTTT.